The clone carrying this TCR beta chain has just one count. RNA transcripts were the template for amplifying TCR beta CDR3 regions. With the HTBI primer set, the TCR CDR3 went through a first round of RT-PCR. A single record per CDR3 protein comes from TCRdb applying MiXCR to the multiplex PCR reads. Here the sample spans about 520,000 distinct CDR3 sequences, around 22% being singletons. This entry comes from a study of T cells in Graves' hyperthyroidism and ophthalmopathy. Germline V gives CDR1 MNHNS, CDR2 SASEGT. Deletions cut 6 bases from V and 2 bases from J, with 18 bases between. This CDR3 region has 16 residues.

Sequencing used blood. V is TRBV6-1 and J is TRBJ2-3; weak D call: TRBD2 (6 bases). The clonotype comes from a young woman with Graves' ophthalmopathy. The CDR3 spells CASSPSGRRNTDTQYF. CDR3 sequence (DNA): TGTGCCAGCAGCCCCTCTGGGAGGAGAAACACAGATACGCAGTATTTT.